This passage covers 21 T cell receptor beta chains from one sample sequenced in a study of T cell repertoires in cytomegalovirus infection. TCRdb recomputed calls from the reads with MiXCR, one row per CDR3 protein. The sample lists 200,000 to 250,000 distinct CDR3 sequences; under 25% were seen once. Sequencing was carried out using CD8+ T cells from PBMCs. The source of these receptors is a human donor in good health (CMV status not recorded). Some clones in this sample may be carry-over from other donors' samples.

This clonotype was seen more than once but under ten times. This rearrangement joins TRBV4-2 to TRBJ2-1, with 8 positions matching TRBD2. This CDR3 comprises 15 residues. Germline V lookup: CDR1 LGHNA, CDR2 YNFKEQ. V dropped 2 bases and J dropped 8; count of bases not matched to a gene: 8. The CDR3 here is CASSQRLAFVDEQFF. CDR3 DNA sequence: TGTGCCAGCAGCCAACGACTAGCGTTTGTGGATGAGCAGTTCTTC.

This clonotype was recorded a few times. The chain is built from TRBV28 and TRBJ2-1, with 7 bases lining up with TRBD1. Looked up from germline, CDR1 is MDHEN and CDR2 is SYDVKM. V lost 7 bases, J lost 4 bases, and 10 bases stayed unmatched. This CDR3 contains 15 residues. In nucleotides, the CDR3 is TGTGCCAGCACTTCCGACAGGGCGCCGTACAATGAGCAGTTCTTC. This codes for CASTSDRAPYNEQFF.

The chain carries TRBV29-1 and TRBJ2-2, with 13 bases fitting TRBD2. Germline lookup yields CDR1 SQVTM and CDR2 ANQGSEA. The J segment lost 6 bases and the V segment lost 5 bases, leaving 6 bases of the junction unmatched. This CDR3 spans 15 amino acids. CDR3 region: CSVRGLAGTAGELFF. CDR3 coding DNA: TGCAGCGTTCGGGGACTAGCGGGGACAGCCGGGGAGCTGTTTTTT.

This clonotype was counted at least ten times. This chain uses TRBV7-9 with TRBJ2-1; D is perhaps TRBD1 or TRBD2 (5 bases each). The CDR3 totals 13 residues. V was trimmed by 3 bases and J by 10 bases, leaving 13 bases between them. Looked up from germline, CDR1 is SEHNR and CDR2 is FQNEAQ (reference sequence). CDR3 DNA: TGTGCCAGCAGCTTGGGGCTCGGGACCGAGCAGTTCTTC. This sequence encodes CASSLGLGTEQFF.

This rearrangement joins TRBV18 to TRBJ1-5; D is possibly TRBD1 (6 bases). Trimming stripped 5 bases from V and 7 bases from J, with 12 bases between. The CDR3 loop spans 13 amino acids. Germline values: CDR1 KGHSH, CDR2 LQKENI. The chain's CDR3 is CASSETGLQPQHF. CDR3 in DNA: TGTGCCAGCTCAGAAACAGGGTTACAGCCCCAGCATTTT.

The chain has TRBV14 and TRBJ2-3, with 8 nucleotides matching TRBD1. Germline-derived CDR1 and CDR2 are SGHDN and FVKESK. The CDR3 length is 13 residues. The junction had 7 bases not matched to a gene; V was cut back by 6 bases and J by 8 bases. The CDR3 nucleotides read TGTGCCAGCAGTCTTACAGGGGGAGCTACGCAGTATTTT. It specifies CASSLTGGATQYF.

In its sample, this clonotype was seen many times. The chain uses TRBV7-6 and TRBJ2-1, with D possibly called TRBD1 or TRBD2 (6 bases each). The V gene's germline CDR1 is SGHVS and CDR2 FNYEAQ. Trimming left V 4 bases short and J 5 bases short, with 15 bases between. The CDR3 is made up of 15 amino acids. CDR3 nucleotide sequence: TGTGCCAGCAGCTCGACGGGGGCGCGCAACAATGAGCAGTTCTTC. The encoded protein is CASSSTGARNNEQFF. Filled out from reference TRBV7-6 and TRBJ2-1, the complete variable domain reads GAGVSQSPRYKVTKRGQDVALRCDPISGHVSLYWYRQALGQGPEFLTYFNYEAQQDKSGLPNDRFSAERPEGSISTLTIQRTEQRDSAMYRCASSSTGARNNEQFFGPGTRLTVL.

This chain uses TRBV20-1 with TRBJ2-2; no definite D call. CDR1 DFQATT and CDR2 SNEGSKA come from the germline V gene (reference sequence). This CDR3 is 14 amino acids long. With 3 bases removed from V and 7 bases from J, the gap between germline ends came to 15 bases. The CDR3, as DNA: TGCAGTGCTAGCGAGATAGTCAGGATCGGGGAGCTGTTTTTT. Amino acid sequence: CSASEIVRIGELFF.

In its sample, this clonotype was seen many times. The chain combines TRBV12-3 or TRBV12-4 with TRBJ1-1; no reliable D call. V lost 4 bases to trimming and J lost 4 bases, with 7 bases between them. The CDR3 is 12 residues long. In DNA, the CDR3 is TGTGCCAGCAGTTCATACCGCACTGAAGCTTTCTTT. Amino acids: CASSSYRTEAFF.

This clonotype appeared many times. V gene TRBV28 combines with J gene TRBJ2-7; D is perhaps TRBD1 (5 bases). Germline CDR1 reads MDHEN; CDR2 reads SYDVKM. This CDR3 contains 18 residues. Trimming took 3 bases from V and 0 from J, leaving 21 bases between them. CDR3 sequence: CASSFPAARGIPSYEQYF. DNA of the CDR3: TGTGCCAGCAGTTTCCCCGCCGCAAGGGGAATTCCCTCCTACGAGCAGTACTTC.

The chain employs TRBV13 and TRBJ2-4, with a weak D call TRBD1 (6 bases). This CDR3 is built from 17 residues. Germline V lookup: CDR1 PRHDT, CDR2 FYEKMQ (reference sequence). V was shortened by 5 bases and J by 0 bases, with 17 bases between the two germline ends. The CDR3 protein is CASSLHVTGLAKNIQYF. As DNA, the CDR3 is TGTGCCAGCAGCCTCCACGTAACAGGGTTAGCCAAAAACATTCAGTACTTC. Using reference TRBV13 and TRBJ2-4 for the parts outside the CDR3, the full variable domain is AAGVIQSPRHLIKEKRETATLKCYPIPRHDTVYWYQQGPGQDPQFLISFYEKMQSDKGSIPDRFSAQQFSDYHSELNMSSLELGDSALYFCASSLHVTGLAKNIQYFGAGTRLSVL.

This chain uses TRBV20-1 with TRBJ2-5; perhaps TRBD2 as D (5 bases). Trimming left V 0 bases short and J 0 bases short, with 14 bases between. The CDR3 totals 16 residues. Germline lookup yields CDR1 DFQATT and CDR2 SNEGSKA (reference sequence). In nucleotides, the CDR3 is TGCAGTGCTAGAGATGGGAGTAGCGCAAACCAAGAGACCCAGTACTTC. Translating gives CSARDGSSANQETQYF.

This clonotype was seen only a few times. The chain combines TRBV19 with TRBJ2-7; TRBD2 agrees at 7 bases. The CDR3 loop spans 14 amino acids. The ends lost 3 bases at V and 6 bases at J; junction bases unmatched: 8. CDR1 and CDR2 from the germline V gene are LNHDA and SQIVND (reference sequence). CDR3 sequence (DNA): TGTGCCAGTAGTATTGGAGCTAGCGGCCGCGAGCAGTACTTC. Its protein product is CASSIGASGREQYF.

This chain joins TRBV3-1 and TRBJ2-5; D not certain. Looked up from germline, CDR1 is LGHDT and CDR2 is YNNKEL (reference sequence). V lost 6 bases and J 1 base, leaving 12 bases between the germline ends. The length of the CDR3 is 14 residues. The CDR3 sequence is CASRNWSTQETQYF. In DNA form, the CDR3 reads TGTGCCAGCAGGAACTGGTCCACCCAAGAGACCCAGTACTTC.

The chain is built from TRBV20-1 and TRBJ1-1; D is ambiguous. Germline CDR1 DFQATT, CDR2 SNEGSKA (reference sequence). CDR3 length: 14 amino acids. The ends were cut back, 5 bases at V and 5 bases at J, with 18 bases in the middle. The CDR3 region has the DNA TGCAGTGCTCGAAACATTAGGAGGCCAACTGAAGCTTTCTTT. As protein: CSARNIRRPTEAFF.

This clonotype was counted ten times or more. V usage is TRBV7-2 and J usage is TRBJ1-3; D is ambiguous. Germline V gene sequence: CDR1 SGHTA, CDR2 FQGNSA. The CDR3 contains 12 residues. Trimming removed 5 bases from V and 0 bases from J, with 2 bases in between. In nucleotides, the CDR3 is TGTGCCAGCAGCCCCTCTGGAAACACCATATATTTT. This sequence encodes CASSPSGNTIYF.

This clonotype was recorded at least ten times. V gene TRBV6-5 combines with J gene TRBJ1-5, with D possibly TRBD1 on 6 matching bases. The CDR3 has 13 amino acids. Trimming shortened V by 6 bases and J by 7 bases, and 13 bases separated the two germline ends. CDR1 and CDR2 from the germline V gene are MNHEY and SVGAGI. The chain's CDR3 is CASRGQPTQPQHF. The CDR3 DNA follows: TGTGCCAGCAGAGGACAGCCAACGCAGCCCCAGCATTTT.

V and J are TRBV12-3 or TRBV12-4 and TRBJ1-2; TRBD1 might be the D (6 bases). The CDR3 loop spans 16 amino acids. The germline V and J ends were trimmed by 5 bases and 0 bases, with 16 bases remaining between them. CDR3 amino acids: CASSPIRTATNYGYTF. As DNA, the CDR3 is TGTGCCAGCAGTCCCATTAGGACAGCTACTAACTATGGCTACACCTTC.

The chain combines TRBV20-1 with TRBJ1-1; D gene unclear. Trimming pared 6 bases from V and 3 bases from J, leaving 14 bases between. Germline CDR1 DFQATT, CDR2 SNEGSKA (reference sequence). This CDR3 comprises 13 residues. The CDR3 DNA reads as TGCAGTGCCGCACAAGGGCTGGACACTGAAGCTTTCTTT. This encodes CSAAQGLDTEAFF.

This clonotype was observed at least ten times. The chain is built from TRBV7-2 and TRBJ1-2, with TRBD1 matching 10 bases. From germline, CDR1 is SGHTA and CDR2 FQGNSA. This CDR3 region has 14 residues. The V segment lost 5 bases and the J segment 8 bases; nucleotides outside the gene matches: 8. The CDR3 DNA reads as TGTGCCAGCAGCGCGACAGGGGGCGCTCAGGGCTACACCTTC. It yields the protein CASSATGGAQGYTF.

Many counts were recorded for this clonotype. The rearrangement joins TRBV7-8 to TRBJ2-7; unclear D gene. The CDR3 has 13 amino acids. Germline V gene lookup returns CDR1 SGHVS and CDR2 FQNEAQ. V dropped 2 bases and J dropped 5 bases, with 10 bases sitting between them. DNA of the CDR3: TGTGCCAGCAGCTTATTGGCAGTCGACGAGCAGTACTTC. Translating gives CASSLLAVDEQYF.